This TCR beta chain was captured by sequencing in a study of memory CD8 T cells in hepatitis C reinfection. Assay: immunoSEQ multiplex PCR; the TCRdb copy retains only in-frame clones and omits some. The table includes 40,000 to 45,000 clones, 88% detected once. Time point given: peak reinfection, 3 to 8 weeks after reinfection detection. The sorted cells went straight to TCR sequencing with no prior in vitro expansion. Donors were people who inject drugs in the Montreal HEPCO cohort. Total naive CD8 T cells were sorted as viable CD3+ CD8+ CD45RO- cells from two donors. The V end was cut by 7 bases, the J end by 4 bases, with 10 bases between. The CDR3 covers 12 residues. Germline V gene data show CDR1 as LNHDA and CDR2 as SQIVND (reference sequence).

The sequenced material came from naive CD8+ T cells sorted from blood. The sequence was collected from a man aged 18 to 35 with hepatitis C virus infection. This chain links TRBV19 with TRBJ1-2, with a tentative D call TRBD1 (5 bases). This CDR3 is CASTGRAYGYTF. The CDR3 region has the DNA TGTGCCAGTACGGGCAGGGCCTATGGCTACACCTTC.